These 6 T cell receptor beta chains came from one sample sequenced in a study of PD-1 blockade in classical Hodgkin lymphoma. Time point given: cycle 4 day 1 (C4D1), after more than 5 weeks of nivolumab. With no exception, relapse followed autologous stem cell transplantation in all patients, and brentuximab vedotin exposure varied. The repertoire was sequenced with immunoSEQ multiplex PCR; TCRdb's copy has only in-frame clones and lacks some. The sample carries roughly 100,000 clones, roughly nine tenths recorded once. Specimen: peripheral blood mononuclear cells (PBMCs), collected before the fourth cycle of nivolumab. Every receptor here comes from a human donor with classical Hodgkin lymphoma.

This chain uses TRBV9 with TRBJ2-3; D unclear. Trimming stripped 0 bases from V and 9 bases from J, with 11 bases between. The germline gives CDR1 SGDLS, CDR2 YYNGEE. There are 13 residues in the CDR3. CDR3 residues: CASSVGPLGTQYF. CDR3 nucleotides: TGTGCCAGCAGCGTAGGACCTCTGGGGACGCAGTATTTT.

This chain uses TRBV7-9 with TRBJ1-5, with TRBD1 matching 10 bases. Germline values: CDR1 SEHNR, CDR2 FQNEAQ (reference sequence). Germline trimming cut 3 bases from V and 3 bases from J; bases unmatched to any gene: 2. The CDR3 length is 15 residues. The DNA for the CDR3 is TGTGCCAGCAGCTTTGGGACAGGGGTCAATCAGCCCCAGCATTTT. Its translation: CASSFGTGVNQPQHF.

The CDR3 DNA follows: TGTGCCAGCAATCTACCGGGACAGGGGACCAAAGCTTTCTTT. Translating gives CASNLPGQGTKAFF. V and J are TRBV6-1 and TRBJ1-1; 10 positions match TRBD1. The germline V gene encodes CDR1 MNHNS and CDR2 SASEGT. The CDR3 runs to 14 residues. Trimming cost V 7 bases and J 9 bases; bases outside gene matches: 11.

This clone occurred a few times. The chain joins TRBV30 to TRBJ1-1; no firm D call. V was trimmed by 3 bases and J by 1 base, leaving 9 bases between them. There are 13 residues in the CDR3. The germline V gene has CDR1 GTSNPN and CDR2 SVGIG (reference sequence). The CDR3 protein is CAWSKGGNTEAFF. The CDR3 region has the DNA TGTGCCTGGAGCAAGGGCGGGAACACTGAAGCTTTCTTT.

The chain employs TRBV2 and TRBJ2-3, with D perhaps TRBD2 (6 bases). Per germline, CDR1 SNHLY and CDR2 FYNNEI. This CDR3 spans 14 amino acids. Deletions cut 7 bases from V and 0 bases from J, with 11 bases between. This CDR3 reads CASMGGSSTDTQYF. DNA for the CDR3: TGTGCCAGCATGGGGGGTTCAAGCACAGATACGCAGTATTTT.

The chain recombines TRBV7-2 with TRBJ2-1; a possible D gene is TRBD2 (5 bases). The CDR3 is 16 residues long. In germline, CDR1 is SGHTA, CDR2 FQGNSA. Trimming removed 2 bases at V and 1 base at J, with 12 bases between. The CDR3 DNA reads as TGTGCCAGCAGCTTACCGAGGACTGGGTCCTACAATGAGCAGTTCTTC. This encodes CASSLPRTGSYNEQFF.